The 13 T cell receptor beta chains given below trace back to one sample, sequenced in a study of blood T cell repertoires in COVID-19. This table comes from immunoSEQ multiplex PCR, and its TCRdb copy is limited to in-frame clones, with some not included. The table shows about 280,000 clones, with 85% occurring only once. The specimen sequenced was peripheral blood. The receptors shown here come from a man aged 45-65 years with active or convalescent COVID-19.

The chain has TRBV11-3 and TRBJ1-2; 8 positions agree with TRBD1. This CDR3 is built from 20 residues. The junction had 16 bases not matched to a gene; V was cut back by 1 base and J by 0 bases. Germline V CDR1 and CDR2: SGHNT, YENEEA. CDR3 coding DNA: TGTGCCAGCAGCTTAGTCCCCTCTCGGACAGGGATTGAGACTAACTATGGCTACACCTTC. Encoded protein: CASSLVPSRTGIETNYGYTF.

This chain's CDR3 is CASSLRTSLTDTQYF. In nucleotides, the CDR3 is TGTGCCAGCAGTTTGAGGACTAGCTTGACAGATACGCAGTATTTT. V is TRBV28 and J is TRBJ2-3; 8 nucleotides line up with TRBD2. Trimming cost V 3 bases and J 3 bases; bases outside gene matches: 5. The germline CDR1 and CDR2 sequences are MDHEN and SYDVKM. The CDR3 has 15 residues.

This clone was counted once. The chain has TRBV5-5 and TRBJ2-7, with 7 bases that match TRBD1. Germline CDR1 SGHKS, CDR2 YYEKEE (reference sequence). V lost 3 bases to trimming and J lost 0 bases; unmatched junction nucleotides: 3. This CDR3 is built from 14 residues. This CDR3 reads CASSWDSRSYEQYF. CDR3 nucleotides: TGTGCCAGCAGCTGGGACAGCCGCTCCTACGAGCAGTACTTC.

V and J are TRBV18 and TRBJ1-3; D is unresolved. This CDR3 contains 15 residues. V was trimmed by 2 bases and J by 0 bases, leaving 8 bases between them. Germline assignment: CDR1 KGHSH and CDR2 LQKENI. The CDR3 is CASSPAGHSGNTIYF. The CDR3 DNA follows: TGTGCCAGCTCACCAGCGGGCCACTCTGGAAACACCATATATTTT.

This clone was picked up one time. The chain links TRBV5-1 to TRBJ1-5; 11 positions agree with TRBD1. Trimming at V came to 2 bases and at J to 5 bases, leaving 6 bases not matched to a gene. CDR1 is SGHRS, CDR2 YFSETQ, per germline. The CDR3 consists of 16 residues. This CDR3 reads CASSLPGQGDHQPQHF. In DNA form, the CDR3 reads TGCGCCAGCAGCTTACCGGGACAGGGGGACCATCAGCCCCAGCATTTT.

This clone was picked up one time. The V call is TRBV7-9, the J call TRBJ1-2; no clear D gene. Germline V gene data show CDR1 as SEHNR and CDR2 as FQNEAQ (reference sequence). The CDR3 runs to 13 residues. V lost 1 base to trimming and J lost 3 bases, with 6 bases between them. DNA of the CDR3: TGTGCCAGCAGCTTAGAGCGCCACTATGGCTACACCTTC. Translation: CASSLERHYGYTF.

The chain joins TRBV19 to TRBJ1-4; D is uncertain. V lost 7 bases to trimming and J lost 3 bases, with 9 bases between them. Per the germline V gene, CDR1 is LNHDA and CDR2 is SQIVND (reference sequence). The CDR3 extends over 13 amino acids. CDR3 DNA: TGTGCCAGTATTGGGAGGGCTAATGAAAAACTGTTTTTT. It is translated as CASIGRANEKLFF.

This clone was counted between two and nine times. The genes are TRBV28 and TRBJ1-2; tentatively, D is TRBD1 (6 bases). In germline, CDR1 is MDHEN, CDR2 SYDVKM. The CDR3 extends over 12 amino acids. Trimming took off 11 bases at V and 4 bases at J, with 14 bases between the two ends. In DNA form, the CDR3 reads TGTGCCGCCGGGGGGGGCCGCTATGGCTACACCTTC. This sequence encodes CAAGGGRYGYTF.

The chain employs TRBV5-1 and TRBJ2-2, with TRBD1 matching 7 bases. This CDR3 has 14 residues. The V and J ends lost 5 bases and 5 bases, in that order; junction bases with no gene match: 6. Germline CDR1 and CDR2: SGHRS and YFSETQ. The CDR3: CASSVGGATGELFF. The CDR3 nucleotides read TGCGCCAGCAGTGTAGGGGGCGCAACCGGGGAGCTGTTTTTT.

This clone showed up just once. This chain connects TRBV7-3 to TRBJ1-1, with no clear D. This CDR3 has 14 residues. V was clipped by 1 base and J by 2 bases, with 8 bases between them. Germline CDR1 and CDR2: SGHTA and FQGTGA. The CDR3 sequence: CASSLNRGNTEAFF. The CDR3 DNA is TGTGCCAGCAGCTTAAATCGGGGAAACACTGAAGCTTTCTTT.

The rearrangement joins TRBV13 to TRBJ2-7, with 9 bases identical to TRBD2. The CDR3 length is 15 residues. Germline CDR1 reads PRHDT; CDR2 reads FYEKMQ (reference sequence). J gave up 2 bases and V 0 bases, and 2 bases lay outside the gene matches. The CDR3 spells CASSLGLAGPYEQYF. The CDR3 nucleotides read TGTGCCAGCAGCTTAGGCCTAGCGGGGCCCTACGAGCAGTACTTC.

The V call is TRBV10-3, the J call TRBJ1-5; D gene ambiguous. CDR3 length equals 15 residues. Trimming took 6 bases from V and 0 from J, leaving 12 bases between them. CDR1 and CDR2 (germline): ENHRY, SYGVKD. Written as DNA, the CDR3 is TGTGCCATCAGCCCTAATTCCGATAGCAATCAGCCCCAGCATTTT. Translation: CAISPNSDSNQPQHF.

The chain couples TRBV12-3 or TRBV12-4 to TRBJ2-1, with D hard to call. The CDR3 consists of 12 residues. Trimming left V 5 bases short and J 9 bases short, with 11 bases between. The chain's CDR3 is CASSVGFIEQFF. The CDR3, as DNA: TGTGCCAGCAGTGTCGGGTTTATTGAGCAGTTCTTC.